This T cell receptor (beta chain) is drawn from a study of human T cells and chemical hapten exposure. This clonotype has a count of ten or more. V was shortened by 7 bases and J by 0 bases, with 12 bases between the two germline ends. Germline assignment: CDR1 MNHEY and CDR2 SVGAGI. This CDR3 spans 15 amino acids. In TCRdb, the RACE reads were re-called with MiXCR into one record per CDR3 protein. This table holds 110,000 or so distinct CDR3 sequences, 9.2% found once. Time point specified: patch test 2, 6 weeks after DPC sensitization. Noted treatment: therapeutic diphenylcyclopropenone sensitization with weekly scalp DPC.

The specimen was whole blood, collected in connection with sensitization to the hapten diphenylcyclopropenone (DPC). The chain carries TRBV6-5 and TRBJ2-2; D remains ambiguous. The source is a woman between 40 and 55 years old with alopecia areata. Some clones in this sample may be carry-over from other donors' samples. CDR3 sequence (DNA): TGTGCCAGCACCCGGATGAGAGCGAACACCGGGGAGCTGTTTTTT. Its translation is CASTRMRANTGELFF.